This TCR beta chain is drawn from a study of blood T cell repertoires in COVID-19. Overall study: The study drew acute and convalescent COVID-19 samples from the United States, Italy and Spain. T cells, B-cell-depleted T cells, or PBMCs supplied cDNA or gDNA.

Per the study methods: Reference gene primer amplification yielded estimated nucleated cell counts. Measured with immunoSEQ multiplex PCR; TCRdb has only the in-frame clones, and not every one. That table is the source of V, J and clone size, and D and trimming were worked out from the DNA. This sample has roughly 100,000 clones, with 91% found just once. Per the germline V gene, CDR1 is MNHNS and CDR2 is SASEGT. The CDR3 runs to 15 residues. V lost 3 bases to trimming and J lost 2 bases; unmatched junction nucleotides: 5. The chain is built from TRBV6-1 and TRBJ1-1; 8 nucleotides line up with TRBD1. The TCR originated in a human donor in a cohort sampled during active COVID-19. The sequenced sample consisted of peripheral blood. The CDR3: CASSERTGLNTEAFF. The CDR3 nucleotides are TGTGCCAGCAGTGAGCGGACAGGGTTAAACACTGAAGCTTTCTTT.